This is a list of T cell receptor beta chains from one sample in a study of shared clonotypes between healthy human individuals. Assay: immunoSEQ multiplex PCR; the TCRdb copy retains only in-frame clones and omits some. In the table there are millions of clones, about 92% of which are singletons. Sample: naive CD4+ T cells from PBMCs. Receptor source: a man aged 18 to 30 in good health. Some clones in this sample may be carry-over from other donors' samples. Each CDR3 is given with its conserved first and last residue. Each record gives: J gene, D gene, clone size, V gene, CDR3 DNA, CDR3 protein. D genes are given only for firm matches. Some rows have no size entry. The others give once, few or many, or a class for an expanded clone.

J gene: TRBJ1-2
D gene: NA
clone size: NA
V gene: TRBV5-6
CDR3 DNA: TGTGCCAGCAGCTTGAGGGGCGGGGGGCGAAATGGCTACACCTTC
CDR3 protein: CASSLRGGGRNGYTF

J gene: TRBJ2-7
D gene: NA
clone size: NA
V gene: TRBV7-9
CDR3 DNA: TGTGCCAGCAGCCCGTCGACAGGACCCCCGGGACTGGTTTACGAGCAGTACTTC
CDR3 protein: CASSPSTGPPGLVYEQYF

J gene: TRBJ1-5
D gene: TRBD1
clone size: NA
V gene: TRBV4-1
CDR3 DNA: TGCGCCAGCAGCCCGGAGGACAGGGAGAATCAGCCCCAGCATTTT
CDR3 protein: CASSPEDRENQPQHF

J gene: TRBJ2-1
D gene: TRBD2
clone size: NA
V gene: TRBV7-3
CDR3 DNA: TGTGCCAGCAGCTCATGGGGGGGCAATGAGCAGTTCTTC
CDR3 protein: CASSSWGGNEQFF

J gene: TRBJ1-1
D gene: NA
clone size: NA
V gene: TRBV7-8
CDR3 DNA: TGTGCCAGCAGCTTAAACAGGGACACTGAAGCTTTCTTT
CDR3 protein: CASSLNRDTEAFF

J gene: TRBJ2-7
D gene: NA
clone size: NA
V gene: TRBV28
CDR3 DNA: TGTGCCAGCAGTCCCAGGGTCTACGAGCAGTACTTC
CDR3 protein: CASSPRVYEQYF

J gene: TRBJ1-1
D gene: NA
clone size: NA
V gene: TRBV6-5
CDR3 DNA: TGTGCCAGCAGGCGGATGGTAGCGAACACTGAAGCTTTCTTT
CDR3 protein: CASRRMVANTEAFF

J gene: TRBJ2-1
D gene: TRBD2
clone size: NA
V gene: TRBV11-3
CDR3 DNA: TGTGCCAGCAGCCAGAGCGGGGCACCTTACAATGAGCAGTTCTTC
CDR3 protein: CASSQSGAPYNEQFF

J gene: TRBJ2-3
D gene: NA
clone size: NA
V gene: TRBV29-1
CDR3 DNA: TGCAGCCATGGAGGGGTCCTGAGGGCGCAGTATTTT
CDR3 protein: CSHGGVLRAQYF

J gene: TRBJ2-7
D gene: TRBD2
clone size: NA
V gene: TRBV28
CDR3 DNA: TGTGCCAGCACCTCGACTAGCGGGAGCGGCGAGCAGTACTTC
CDR3 protein: CASTSTSGSGEQYF

J gene: TRBJ2-1
D gene: TRBD1
clone size: NA
V gene: TRBV5-4
CDR3 DNA: TGTGCCAGCACCCGGCCTGAGAACAGGGGTGAGCAGTTCTTC
CDR3 protein: CASTRPENRGEQFF

J gene: TRBJ2-1
D gene: TRBD2
clone size: NA
V gene: TRBV28
CDR3 DNA: TGTGCCAGCAGTTTACATTGGACGCCGCCGGGACTAGCGGGAGGGCATCGTGAGCAGTTCTTC
CDR3 protein: CASSLHWTPPGLAGGHREQFF

J gene: TRBJ1-5
D gene: NA
clone size: few
V gene: TRBV28
CDR3 DNA: TGTGCCAGCAGTACAGAGAATCAGCCCCAGCATTTT
CDR3 protein: CASSTENQPQHF

J gene: TRBJ2-7
D gene: TRBD2
clone size: NA
V gene: TRBV9
CDR3 DNA: TGTGCCAGCAGCGTATCTAGCGGCAACTACGAGCAGTACTTC
CDR3 protein: CASSVSSGNYEQYF

J gene: TRBJ2-1
D gene: TRBD1
clone size: NA
V gene: TRBV28
CDR3 DNA: TGTGCCAGCAGTTCCCCCCCGACAGGGTTTGGTGAGCAGTTCTTC
CDR3 protein: CASSSPPTGFGEQFF

J gene: TRBJ2-5
D gene: TRBD2
clone size: NA
V gene: TRBV28
CDR3 DNA: TGTGCCAGCAGTTTAAGCAGCGGGAGGAACCAAGAGACCCAGTACTTC
CDR3 protein: CASSLSSGRNQETQYF

J gene: TRBJ2-7
D gene: NA
clone size: NA
V gene: TRBV28
CDR3 DNA: TGTGCCGGGGGGGCGGTAAACATCTACGAGCAGTACTTC
CDR3 protein: CAGGAVNIYEQYF

J gene: TRBJ2-2
D gene: NA
clone size: NA
V gene: TRBV2
CDR3 DNA: TGTGCCAGCAGTGAAGCGCCCACCGGGGAGCTGTTTTTT
CDR3 protein: CASSEAPTGELFF

J gene: TRBJ2-7
D gene: TRBD1
clone size: NA
V gene: TRBV5-5
CDR3 DNA: TGTGCCAGCAGCCCCAACAGGGGTGGCTACGAGCAGTACTTC
CDR3 protein: CASSPNRGGYEQYF

J gene: TRBJ1-1
D gene: NA
clone size: NA
V gene: TRBV29-1
CDR3 DNA: TGCAGCGTTGAACACGGTGGGACTGAAGCTTTCTTT
CDR3 protein: CSVEHGGTEAFF

J gene: TRBJ2-2
D gene: NA
clone size: NA
V gene: TRBV28
CDR3 DNA: TGTGCCAGCAGTTTCTCGGGGAGGTCCGGGGAGCTGTTTTTT
CDR3 protein: CASSFSGRSGELFF

J gene: TRBJ1-2
D gene: NA
clone size: NA
V gene: TRBV6-1
CDR3 DNA: TGTGCCAGCAGCCCACCCTCGGTGAGGGGCTACACCTTC
CDR3 protein: CASSPPSVRGYTF

J gene: TRBJ1-2
D gene: NA
clone size: NA
V gene: TRBV21-1
CDR3 DNA: TGTGCCAGCAGCAAAGATATAGGTAGGACAGGGCTATATGGCTACACCTTC
CDR3 protein: CASSKDIGRTGLYGYTF

J gene: TRBJ2-7
D gene: NA
clone size: NA
V gene: TRBV28
CDR3 DNA: TGTGCCAGCAGTCCCCCTAGGGGGAGGGCCTCTTACGAGCAGTACTTC
CDR3 protein: CASSPPRGRASYEQYF

J gene: TRBJ2-5
D gene: TRBD2
clone size: NA
V gene: TRBV23-1
CDR3 DNA: TGCGCCAGCAGTCAAGGACTAGCGGGGAATCAATGGACCCAGTACTTC
CDR3 protein: CASSQGLAGNQWTQYF

J gene: TRBJ2-1
D gene: TRBD2
clone size: NA
V gene: TRBV19
CDR3 DNA: TGTGCCAGTAGTCGAACAAGCGGGAGCTACAATGAGCAGTTCTTC
CDR3 protein: CASSRTSGSYNEQFF